The entry that follows covers one T cell receptor (beta chain) sequence. The data were taken from a study of T cell changes during pregnancy in multiple sclerosis. Clones were sequenced by immunoSEQ multiplex PCR, and TCRdb holds only the in-frame ones, with some missing. The table has just over 40,000 clones, 70% to 90% seen once. The CDR3 spans 14 residues. Germline V CDR1 and CDR2: MGHDK, SYGVNS. The ends lost 9 bases at V and 3 bases at J; junction bases unmatched: 7. The TCR originated in a female donor with multiple sclerosis, enrolled in a pregnancy study. The specimen comprised CD4+ T cells from peripheral blood mononuclear cells, sampled in the first trimester of pregnancy. The V call is TRBV25-1, the J call TRBJ2-1; TRBD1 matches 8 bases. CDR3 protein: CASTGGTGYNEQFF. The CDR3 nucleotides are TGTGCCAGTACCGGCGGGACAGGCTACAATGAGCAGTTCTTC.